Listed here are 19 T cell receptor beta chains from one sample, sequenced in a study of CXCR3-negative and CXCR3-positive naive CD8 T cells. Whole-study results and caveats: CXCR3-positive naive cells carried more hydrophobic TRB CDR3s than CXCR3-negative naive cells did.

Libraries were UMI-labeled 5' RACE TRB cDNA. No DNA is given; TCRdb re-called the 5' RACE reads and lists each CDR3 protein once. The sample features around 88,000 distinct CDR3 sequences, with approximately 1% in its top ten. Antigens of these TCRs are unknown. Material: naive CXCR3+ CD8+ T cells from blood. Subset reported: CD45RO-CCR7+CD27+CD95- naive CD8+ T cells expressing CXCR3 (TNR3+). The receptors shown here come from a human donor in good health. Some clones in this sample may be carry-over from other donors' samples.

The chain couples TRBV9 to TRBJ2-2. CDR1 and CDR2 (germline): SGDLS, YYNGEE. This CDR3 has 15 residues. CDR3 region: CASSAWLDNTGELFF. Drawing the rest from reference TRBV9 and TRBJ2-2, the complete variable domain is DSGVTQTPKHLITATGQRVTLRCSPRSGDLSVYWYQQSLDQGLQFLIQYYNGEERAKGNILERFSAQQFPDLHSELNLSSLELGDSALYFCASSAWLDNTGELFFGEGSRLTVL.

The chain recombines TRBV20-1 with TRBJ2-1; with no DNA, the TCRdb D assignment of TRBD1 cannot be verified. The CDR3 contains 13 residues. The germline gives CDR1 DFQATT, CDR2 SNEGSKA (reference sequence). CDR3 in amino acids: CSADPGGANEQFF.

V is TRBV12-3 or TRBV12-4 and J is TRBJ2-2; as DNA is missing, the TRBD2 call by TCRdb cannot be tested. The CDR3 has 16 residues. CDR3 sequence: CASSRLAGVNTGELFF.

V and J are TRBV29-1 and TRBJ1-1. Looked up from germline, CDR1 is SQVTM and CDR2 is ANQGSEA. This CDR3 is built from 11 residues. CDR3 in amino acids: CSPWSNTEAFF.

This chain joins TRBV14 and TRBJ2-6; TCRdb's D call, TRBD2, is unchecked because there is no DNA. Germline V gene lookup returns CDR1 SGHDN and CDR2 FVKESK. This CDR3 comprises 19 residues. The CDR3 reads CASSQDARVGLGGANVLTF.

The CDR3 is CASSPRDSELFYGYTF. The chain employs TRBV12-3 or TRBV12-4 and TRBJ1-2; TCRdb returns TRBD1, unconfirmable since there is no DNA. This CDR3 spans 16 amino acids.

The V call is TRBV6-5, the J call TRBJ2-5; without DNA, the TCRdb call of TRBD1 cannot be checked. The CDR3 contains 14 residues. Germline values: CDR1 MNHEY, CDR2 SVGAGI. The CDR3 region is CASSHYPGPPDQYF.

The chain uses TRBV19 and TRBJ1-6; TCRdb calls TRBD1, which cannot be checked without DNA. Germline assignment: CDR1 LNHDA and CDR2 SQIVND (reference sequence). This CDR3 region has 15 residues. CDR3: CASTAGTAYNSPLHF.

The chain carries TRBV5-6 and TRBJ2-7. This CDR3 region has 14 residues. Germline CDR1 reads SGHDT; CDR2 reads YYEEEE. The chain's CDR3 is CASSFPGRSYEQYF.

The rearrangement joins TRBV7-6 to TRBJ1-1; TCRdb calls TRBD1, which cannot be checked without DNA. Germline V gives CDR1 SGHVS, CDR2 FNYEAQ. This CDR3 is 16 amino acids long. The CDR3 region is CASSLSGGAGTTEAFF.

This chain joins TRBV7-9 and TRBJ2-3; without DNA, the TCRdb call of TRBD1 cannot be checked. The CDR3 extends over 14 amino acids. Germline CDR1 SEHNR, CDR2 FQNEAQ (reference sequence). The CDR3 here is CASTPSGATDTQYF.

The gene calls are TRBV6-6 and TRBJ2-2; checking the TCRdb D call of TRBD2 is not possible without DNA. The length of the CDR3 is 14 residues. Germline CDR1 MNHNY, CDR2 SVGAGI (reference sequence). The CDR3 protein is CAILAGGNTGELFF.

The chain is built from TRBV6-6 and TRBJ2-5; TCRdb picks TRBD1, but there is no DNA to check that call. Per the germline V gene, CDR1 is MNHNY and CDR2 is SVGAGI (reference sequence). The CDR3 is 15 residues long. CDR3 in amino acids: CASSYGGGVRETQYF.

CDR3 sequence reads: CSVIPWDIRSSGETQYF. The J gene is TRBJ2-5, the V gene TRBV29-1; TCRdb lists TRBD1, though no DNA is available to test this call. In germline, CDR1 is SQVTM, CDR2 ANQGSEA. This CDR3 has 17 amino acids.

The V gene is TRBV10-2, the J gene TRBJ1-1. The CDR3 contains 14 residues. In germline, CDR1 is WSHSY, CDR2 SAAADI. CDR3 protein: CASRETGRETEAFF.

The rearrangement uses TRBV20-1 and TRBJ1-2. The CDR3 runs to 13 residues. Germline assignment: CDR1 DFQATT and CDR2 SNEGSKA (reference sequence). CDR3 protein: CSARHIPEYGYTF.

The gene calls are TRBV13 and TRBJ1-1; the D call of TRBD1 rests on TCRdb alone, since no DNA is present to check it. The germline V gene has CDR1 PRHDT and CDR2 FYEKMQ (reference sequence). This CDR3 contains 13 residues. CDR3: CASSLPRGTEAFF.

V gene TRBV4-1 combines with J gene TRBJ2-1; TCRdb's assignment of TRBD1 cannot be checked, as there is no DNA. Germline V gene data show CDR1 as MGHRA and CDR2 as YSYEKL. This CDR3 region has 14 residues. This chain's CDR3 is CASSLHRGDNEQFF.

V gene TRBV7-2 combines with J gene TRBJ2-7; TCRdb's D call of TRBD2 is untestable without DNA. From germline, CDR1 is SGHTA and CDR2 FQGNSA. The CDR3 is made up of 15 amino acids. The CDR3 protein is CASSLGGGLGEEQYF.